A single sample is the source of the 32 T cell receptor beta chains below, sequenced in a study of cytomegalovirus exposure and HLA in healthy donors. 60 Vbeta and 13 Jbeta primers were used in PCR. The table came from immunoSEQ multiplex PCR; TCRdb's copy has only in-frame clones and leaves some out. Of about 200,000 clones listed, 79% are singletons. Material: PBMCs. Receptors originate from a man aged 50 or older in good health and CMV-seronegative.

The CDR3 sequence: CASSFAGTGGTQAFF. In DNA, the CDR3 is TGTGCCAGTAGTTTTGCGGGGACAGGGGGCACCCAAGCTTTCTTT. V gene TRBV19 combines with J gene TRBJ1-1; 12 nucleotides agree with TRBD1. The germline V gene encodes CDR1 LNHDA and CDR2 SQIVND (reference sequence). The J segment lost 9 bases and the V segment lost 5 bases, leaving 10 bases of the junction unmatched. The CDR3 contains 15 residues. The full variable domain, its missing parts supplied by reference TRBV19 and TRBJ1-1, is DGGITQSPKYLFRKEGQNVTLSCEQNLNHDAMYWYRQDPGQGLRLIYYSQIVNDFQKGDIAEGYSVSREKKESFPLTVTSAQKNPTAFYLCASSFAGTGGTQAFFGQGTRLTVV.

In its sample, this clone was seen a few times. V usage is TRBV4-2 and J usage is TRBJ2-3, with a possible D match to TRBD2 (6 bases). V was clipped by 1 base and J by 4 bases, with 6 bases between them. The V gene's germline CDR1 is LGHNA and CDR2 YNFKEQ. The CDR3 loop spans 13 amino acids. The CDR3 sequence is CASSQVAADTQYF. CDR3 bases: TGTGCCAGCAGCCAAGTAGCGGCAGATACGCAGTATTTT.

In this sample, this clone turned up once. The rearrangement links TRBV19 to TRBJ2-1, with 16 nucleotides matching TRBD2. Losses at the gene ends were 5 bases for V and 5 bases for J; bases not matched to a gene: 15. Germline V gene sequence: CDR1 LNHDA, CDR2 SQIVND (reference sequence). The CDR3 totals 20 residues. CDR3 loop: CASSALQGTSGRGYNNEQFF. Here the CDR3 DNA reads TGTGCCAGTAGTGCCCTTCAAGGGACTAGCGGGAGGGGATACAACAATGAGCAGTTCTTC.

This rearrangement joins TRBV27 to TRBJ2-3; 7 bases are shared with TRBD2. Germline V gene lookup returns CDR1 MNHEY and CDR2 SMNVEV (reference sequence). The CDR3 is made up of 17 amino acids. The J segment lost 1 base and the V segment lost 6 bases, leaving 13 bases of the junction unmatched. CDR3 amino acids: CASSDLPRGRGTDTQYF. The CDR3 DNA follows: TGTGCCAGCAGCGACTTACCGCGGGGGAGGGGCACAGATACGCAGTATTTT.

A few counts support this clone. The CDR3 sequence is CASSPKATSTDTQYF. In DNA, the CDR3 is TGTGCCAGCAGCCCTAAAGCCACTAGCACAGATACGCAGTATTTT. The rearrangement joins TRBV5-4 to TRBJ2-3; D remains unclear. The germline V and J ends were trimmed by 4 bases and 0 bases, with 12 bases remaining between them. There are 15 residues in the CDR3. Germline V gene sequence: CDR1 SGHNT, CDR2 YYREEE (reference sequence).

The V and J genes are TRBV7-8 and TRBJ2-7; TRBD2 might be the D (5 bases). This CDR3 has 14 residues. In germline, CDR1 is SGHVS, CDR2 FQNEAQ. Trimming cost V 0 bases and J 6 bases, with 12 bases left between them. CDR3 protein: CASSLAGSAGEQYF. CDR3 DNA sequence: TGTGCCAGCAGCTTAGCGGGGTCGGCGGGCGAGCAGTACTTC. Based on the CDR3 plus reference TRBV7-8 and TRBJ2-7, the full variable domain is GAGVSQSPRYKVAKRGQDVALRCDPISGHVSLFWYQQALGQGPEFLTYFQNEAQLDKSGLPSDRFFAERPEGSVSTLKIQRTQQEDSAVYLCASSLAGSAGEQYFGPGTRLTVT.

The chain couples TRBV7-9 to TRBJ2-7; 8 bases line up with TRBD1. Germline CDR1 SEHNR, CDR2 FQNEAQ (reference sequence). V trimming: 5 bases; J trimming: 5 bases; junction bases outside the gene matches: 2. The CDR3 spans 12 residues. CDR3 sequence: CASSLTGDEQYF. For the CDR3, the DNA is TGTGCCAGCAGCCTGACAGGGGACGAGCAGTACTTC.

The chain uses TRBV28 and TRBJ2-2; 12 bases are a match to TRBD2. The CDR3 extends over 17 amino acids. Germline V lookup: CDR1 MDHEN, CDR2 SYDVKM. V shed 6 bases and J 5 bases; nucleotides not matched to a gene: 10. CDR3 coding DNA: TGTGCCAGCAGCCGCCCCCTAGCGGGAGGGAGGACCGGGGAGCTGTTTTTT. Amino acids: CASSRPLAGGRTGELFF.

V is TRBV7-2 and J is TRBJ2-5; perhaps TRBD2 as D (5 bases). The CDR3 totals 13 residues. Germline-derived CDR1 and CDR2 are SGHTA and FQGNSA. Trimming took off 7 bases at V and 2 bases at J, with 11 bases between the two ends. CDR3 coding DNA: TGTGCCAGCACCAGGACTGCTCAAGAGACCCAGTACTTC. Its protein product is CASTRTAQETQYF. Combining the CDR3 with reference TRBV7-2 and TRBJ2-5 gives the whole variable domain GAGVSQSPSNKVTEKGKDVELRCDPISGHTALYWYRQSLGQGLEFLIYFQGNSAPDKSGLPSDRFSAERTGGSVSTLTIQRTQQEDSAVYLCASTRTAQETQYFGPGTRLLVL.

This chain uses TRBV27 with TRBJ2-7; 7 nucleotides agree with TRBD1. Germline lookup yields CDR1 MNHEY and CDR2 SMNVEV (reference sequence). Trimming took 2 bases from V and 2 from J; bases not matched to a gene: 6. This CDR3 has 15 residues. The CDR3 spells CASSLPGQRTYEQYF. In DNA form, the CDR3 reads TGTGCCAGCAGTTTACCGGGACAGCGAACCTACGAGCAGTACTTC.

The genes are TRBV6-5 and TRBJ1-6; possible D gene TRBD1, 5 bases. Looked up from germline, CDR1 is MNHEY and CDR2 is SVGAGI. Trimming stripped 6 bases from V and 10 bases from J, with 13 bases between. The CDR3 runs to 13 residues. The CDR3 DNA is TGTGCCAGCAGGGGACGGGGGAACTCACCCCTCCACTTT. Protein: CASRGRGNSPLHF.

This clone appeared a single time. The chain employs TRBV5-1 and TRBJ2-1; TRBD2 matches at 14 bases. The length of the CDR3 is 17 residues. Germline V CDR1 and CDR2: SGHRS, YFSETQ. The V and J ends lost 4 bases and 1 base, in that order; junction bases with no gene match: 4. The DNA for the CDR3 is TGCGCCAGCAGCCGGACTAGCGGGAGGATTTCCTACAATGAGCAGTTCTTC. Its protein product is CASSRTSGRISYNEQFF.

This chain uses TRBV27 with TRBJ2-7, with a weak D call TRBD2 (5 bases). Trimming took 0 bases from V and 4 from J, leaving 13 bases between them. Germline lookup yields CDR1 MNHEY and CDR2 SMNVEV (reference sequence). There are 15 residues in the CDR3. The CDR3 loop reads CASSLSEAGSYEQYF. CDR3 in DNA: TGTGCCAGCAGTTTATCGGAGGCTGGGTCATACGAGCAGTACTTC.

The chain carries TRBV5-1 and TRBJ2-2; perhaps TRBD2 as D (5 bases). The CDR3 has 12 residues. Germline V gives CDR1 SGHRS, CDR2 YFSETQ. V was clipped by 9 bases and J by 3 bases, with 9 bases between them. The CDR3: CAIRGYTGELFF. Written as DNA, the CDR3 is TGCGCCATCCGGGGATACACCGGGGAGCTGTTTTTT.

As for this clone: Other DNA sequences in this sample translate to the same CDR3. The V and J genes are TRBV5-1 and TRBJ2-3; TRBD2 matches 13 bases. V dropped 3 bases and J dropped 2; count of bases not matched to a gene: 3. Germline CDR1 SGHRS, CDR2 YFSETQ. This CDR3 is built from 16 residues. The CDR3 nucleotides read TGCGCCAGCAGCTCCGGACTAGCGGGAGCCACAGATACGCAGTATTTT. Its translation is CASSSGLAGATDTQYF.

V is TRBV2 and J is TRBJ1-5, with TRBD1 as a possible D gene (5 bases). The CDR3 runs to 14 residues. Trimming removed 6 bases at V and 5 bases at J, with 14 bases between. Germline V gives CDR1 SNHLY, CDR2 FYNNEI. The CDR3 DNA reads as TGTGCCAGCAGGGGGGGGGTAGGGGATCAGCCCCAGCATTTT. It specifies CASRGGVGDQPQHF.

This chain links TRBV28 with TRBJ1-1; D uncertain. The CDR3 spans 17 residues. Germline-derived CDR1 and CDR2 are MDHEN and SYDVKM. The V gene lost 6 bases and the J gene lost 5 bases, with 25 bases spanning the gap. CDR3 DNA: TGTGCCAGCAGATCCTCCTGGAGGTCAGGAGGGAAAACTGAAGCTTTCTTT. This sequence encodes CASRSSWRSGGKTEAFF.

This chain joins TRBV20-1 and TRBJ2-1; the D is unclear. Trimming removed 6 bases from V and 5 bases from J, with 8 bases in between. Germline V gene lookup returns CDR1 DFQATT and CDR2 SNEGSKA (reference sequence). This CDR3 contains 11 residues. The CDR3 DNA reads TGCAGTGCGCGCCCTAACAATGAGCAGTTCTTC. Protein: CSARPNNEQFF.

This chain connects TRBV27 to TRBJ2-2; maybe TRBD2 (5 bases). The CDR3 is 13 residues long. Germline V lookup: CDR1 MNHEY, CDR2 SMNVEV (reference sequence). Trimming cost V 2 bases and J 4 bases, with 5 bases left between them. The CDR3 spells CASSLRGTGELFF. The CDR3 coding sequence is TGTGCCAGCAGTTTACGGGGCACCGGGGAGCTGTTTTTT.

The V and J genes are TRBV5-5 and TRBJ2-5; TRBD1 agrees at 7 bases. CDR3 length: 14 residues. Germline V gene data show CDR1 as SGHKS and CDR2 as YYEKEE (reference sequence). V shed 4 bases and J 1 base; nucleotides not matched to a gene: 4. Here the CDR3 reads CASSATGTQETQYF. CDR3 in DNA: TGTGCCAGCAGCGCGACAGGGACCCAAGAGACCCAGTACTTC.

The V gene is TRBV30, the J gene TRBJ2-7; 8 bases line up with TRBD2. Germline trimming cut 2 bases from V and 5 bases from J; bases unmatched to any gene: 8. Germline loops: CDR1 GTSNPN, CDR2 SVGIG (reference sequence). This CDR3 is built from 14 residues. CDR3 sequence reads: CAWSPGRAENEQYF. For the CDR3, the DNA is TGTGCCTGGAGTCCCGGGAGGGCCGAGAACGAGCAGTACTTC.

The chain's CDR3 is CSVESATYGYTF. CDR3 DNA: TGCAGCGTTGAGTCAGCGACCTATGGCTACACCTTC. V gene TRBV29-1 combines with J gene TRBJ1-2; the D is unclear. The CDR3 length is 12 residues. V shed 3 bases and J shed 4 bases, with 9 bases lying between them. Germline values: CDR1 SQVTM, CDR2 ANQGSEA.

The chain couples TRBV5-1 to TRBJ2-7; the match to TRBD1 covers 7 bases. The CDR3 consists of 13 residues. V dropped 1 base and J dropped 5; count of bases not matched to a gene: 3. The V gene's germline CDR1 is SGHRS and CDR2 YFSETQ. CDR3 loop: CASSLKGAHEQYF. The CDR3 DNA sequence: TGCGCCAGCAGCTTGAAGGGGGCCCACGAGCAGTACTTC. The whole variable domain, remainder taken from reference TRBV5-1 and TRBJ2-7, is KAGVTQTPRYLIKTRGQQVTLSCSPISGHRSVSWYQQTPGQGLQFLFEYFSETQRNKGNFPGRFSGRQFSNSRSEMNVSTLELGDSALYLCASSLKGAHEQYFGPGTRLTVT.

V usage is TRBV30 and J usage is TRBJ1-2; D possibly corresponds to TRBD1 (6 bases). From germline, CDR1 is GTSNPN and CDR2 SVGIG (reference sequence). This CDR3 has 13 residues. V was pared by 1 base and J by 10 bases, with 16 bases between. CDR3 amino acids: CAWSGLGTTYYTF. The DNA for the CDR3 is TGTGCCTGGAGTGGTTTAGGGACAACTTACTACACCTTC. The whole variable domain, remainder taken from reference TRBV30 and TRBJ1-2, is SQTIHQWPATLVQPVGSPLSLECTVEGTSNPNLYWYRQAAGRGLQLLFYSVGIGQISSEVPQNLSASRPQDRQFILSSKKLLLSDSGFYLCAWSGLGTTYYTFGSGTRLTVV.

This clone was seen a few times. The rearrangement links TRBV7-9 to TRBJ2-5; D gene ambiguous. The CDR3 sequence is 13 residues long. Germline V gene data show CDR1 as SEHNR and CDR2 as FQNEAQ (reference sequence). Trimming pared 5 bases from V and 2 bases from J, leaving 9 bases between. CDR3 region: CASSASAQETQYF. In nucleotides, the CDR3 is TGTGCCAGCAGCGCCAGCGCACAAGAGACCCAGTACTTC.

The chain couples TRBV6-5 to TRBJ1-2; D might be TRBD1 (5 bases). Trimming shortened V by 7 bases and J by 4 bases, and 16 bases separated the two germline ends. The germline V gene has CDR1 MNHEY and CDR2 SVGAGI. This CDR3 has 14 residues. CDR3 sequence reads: CASTPGGVAYGYTF. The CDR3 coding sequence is TGTGCCAGCACCCCTGGGGGGGTGGCCTATGGCTACACCTTC.

CDR3 nucleotide sequence: TGTGCCAGCAGCTTAGACGGGATGCCGATTAATGAGCAGTTCTTC. As protein: CASSLDGMPINEQFF. V usage is TRBV7-2 and J usage is TRBJ2-1; possible D gene TRBD2, 5 bases. Trimming removed 1 base from V and 7 bases from J, with 14 bases in between. CDR3 length: 15 amino acids. Germline V CDR1 and CDR2: SGHTA, FQGNSA.

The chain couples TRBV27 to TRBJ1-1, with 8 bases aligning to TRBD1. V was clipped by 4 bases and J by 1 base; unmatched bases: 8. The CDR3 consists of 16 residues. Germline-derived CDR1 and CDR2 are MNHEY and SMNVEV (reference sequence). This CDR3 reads CASSSPGDRGNTEAFF. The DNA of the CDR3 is TGTGCCAGCAGTTCCCCGGGCGACAGGGGGAACACTGAAGCTTTCTTT.

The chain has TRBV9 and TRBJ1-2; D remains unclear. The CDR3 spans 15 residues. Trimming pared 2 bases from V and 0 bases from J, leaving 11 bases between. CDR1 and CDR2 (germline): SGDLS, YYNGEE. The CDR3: CASSVSQYTNYGYTF. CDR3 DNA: TGTGCCAGCAGCGTCTCTCAGTATACTAACTATGGCTACACCTTC.

The CDR3 here is CASKGLAGLFTGELFF. CDR3 sequence (DNA): TGTGCCAGTAAGGGACTAGCGGGCTTATTCACCGGGGAGCTGTTTTTT. The chain couples TRBV19 to TRBJ2-2; 12 nucleotides align to TRBD2. This CDR3 spans 16 amino acids. V shed 7 bases and J 4 bases; nucleotides not matched to a gene: 7. Looked up from germline, CDR1 is LNHDA and CDR2 is SQIVND (reference sequence).

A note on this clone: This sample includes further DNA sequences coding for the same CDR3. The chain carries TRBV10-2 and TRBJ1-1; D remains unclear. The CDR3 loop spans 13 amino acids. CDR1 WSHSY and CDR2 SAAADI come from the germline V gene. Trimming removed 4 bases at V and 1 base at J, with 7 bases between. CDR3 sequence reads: CASSGAANTEAFF. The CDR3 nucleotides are TGCGCCAGCAGTGGGGCAGCGAACACTGAAGCTTTCTTT.

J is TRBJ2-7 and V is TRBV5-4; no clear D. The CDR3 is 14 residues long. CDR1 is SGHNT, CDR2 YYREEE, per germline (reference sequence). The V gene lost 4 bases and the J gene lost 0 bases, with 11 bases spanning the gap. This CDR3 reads CASSPRVSSYEQYF. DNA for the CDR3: TGTGCCAGCAGCCCCCGGGTCAGCTCCTACGAGCAGTACTTC. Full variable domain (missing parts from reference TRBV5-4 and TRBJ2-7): ETGVTQSPTHLIKTRGQQVTLRCSSQSGHNTVSWYQQALGQGPQFIFQYYREEENGRGNFPPRFSGLQFPNYSSELNVNALELDDSALYLCASSPRVSSYEQYFGPGTRLTVT.